The next 19 T cell receptor beta chains were all read from a single sample in a study of graft-versus-host responses after intestinal transplantation (dated by TCRdb to the early 2020s). Library generation was performed with the immunoSEQ multiplex PCR assay. Drawn from immuneACCESS, this table holds only the in-frame rearrangements with V and J called that TCRdb kept. Clones are partly lost; checked studies trace under half to an unresolved V gene and leave the rest unexplained. The sample table contains more than 13,000 clones; only one count was recorded for 30% to 40% of them. The ten largest make up 2.3% of the sample. This specimen's time point label, per the study, means: cells obtained before transplantation from donor or recipient. In the mixed lymphocyte reactions, some 200,000 CFSE-labeled pre-transplant responders were plated with some 200,000 irradiated violet-dye-labeled stimulators and cultured for 5 to 6 days.

The specimen was alloreactive CD8+ T cells from a mixed lymphocyte reaction culture, collected before intestinal transplant. Reading the label with the study, this specimen's cell subset or site is: CFSE-low proliferating T cells sorted from approximately 6-day pre-transplant mixed lymphocyte reaction (GvH or HvG direction). These receptor sequences come from a human patient who received an intestinal transplant.

The chain carries TRBV13 and TRBJ2-7, with D perhaps assigned TRBD1 or TRBD2 (5 bases each). V dropped 4 bases and J dropped 0 bases, with 16 bases sitting between them. CDR3 length: 16 residues. Germline V gene data show CDR1 as PRHDT and CDR2 as FYEKMQ (reference sequence). CDR3 DNA: TGTGCCAGCAGCTCAACCGGGACCCCAAGCTCCTACGAGCAGTACTTC. It translates to CASSSTGTPSSYEQYF.

This sequence joins TRBV4-1 and TRBJ1-5, with D perhaps TRBD1 (5 bases). The CDR3 runs 17 residues. Germline assignment: CDR1 MGHRA and CDR2 YSYEKL. V was shortened by 4 bases and J by 5 bases, with 21 bases between the two germline ends. CDR3 amino acids: CASSRNIDSGGDQPQHF. In nucleotides, the CDR3 is TGCGCCAGCAGCCGAAACATCGACAGCGGAGGTGATCAGCCCCAGCATTTT.

The chain is built from TRBV4-1 and TRBJ2-2; D not resolved. Germline assignment: CDR1 MGHRA and CDR2 YSYEKL. This CDR3 has 15 residues. V was cut by 2 bases and J by 7 bases, with 14 bases left in between. Here the CDR3 DNA reads TGCGCCAGCAGCCAAAATTCTAATCGAGGCGGGGAGCTGTTTTTT. Translating it yields CASSQNSNRGGELFF.

This clone has only a few counts. CDR3 nucleotides: TGTGCCAGCAGTTTACTCCCAGGGATCTATGGCTACACCTTC. It translates to CASSLLPGIYGYTF. The genes are TRBV27 and TRBJ1-2, with D possibly matching TRBD1 (5 bases). Germline CDR1 and CDR2: MNHEY and SMNVEV (reference sequence). The CDR3 runs 14 residues. The V gene lost 2 bases and the J gene lost 4 bases, with 11 bases spanning the gap.

The V call is TRBV29-1, the J call TRBJ1-2, with D possibly TRBD1 on 6 matching bases. The CDR3 is 14 amino acids. With 3 bases removed from V and 2 bases from J, the gap between germline ends came to 13 bases. Germline V gene lookup returns CDR1 SQVTM and CDR2 ANQGSEA. The CDR3 bases are TGCAGCGTTGAGAGGACAGCTAACAACTATGGCTACACCTTC. It is translated as CSVERTANNYGYTF.

This chain links TRBV7-9 with TRBJ2-1; 16 positions agree with TRBD2. V trimming: 4 bases; J trimming: 3 bases; junction bases outside the gene matches: 9. The CDR3 is 19 residues long. Germline V gene data show CDR1 as SEHNR and CDR2 as FQNEAQ (reference sequence). The CDR3 loop reads CASSSPGTSGGVSYNEQFF. The CDR3 DNA is TGTGCCAGCAGCTCGCCCGGGACTAGCGGGGGGGTTAGCTACAATGAGCAGTTCTTC.

This clone was counted a few times. The chain links TRBV4-1 to TRBJ1-1; D gene unclear. Germline CDR1 is MGHRA and CDR2 is YSYEKL. V was shortened by 3 bases and J by 5 bases, with 16 bases between the two germline ends. This CDR3 is built from 15 residues. CDR3 region: CASSQIQASGTEAFF. CDR3 DNA sequence: TGCGCCAGCAGCCAGATTCAGGCTTCGGGTACTGAAGCTTTCTTT.

The chain is built from TRBV29-1 and TRBJ2-1; the D call may be TRBD1 or TRBD2 (5 bases each). V was pared by 3 bases and J by 3 bases, with 12 bases between. In germline, CDR1 is SQVTM, CDR2 ANQGSEA. The CDR3 totals 14 residues. The CDR3 coding sequence is TGCAGCGTTGAGGGGGTCCTTCGCTACAATGAGCAGTTCTTC. This gives the protein CSVEGVLRYNEQFF.

The rearrangement uses TRBV7-2 and TRBJ1-6; 7 bases are a match to TRBD1. V trimming: 5 bases; J trimming: 8 bases; junction bases outside the gene matches: 15. Germline assignment: CDR1 SGHTA and CDR2 FQGNSA. The CDR3 consists of 17 residues. The CDR3 nucleotides are TGTGCCAGCAGCCCTAAGGGGGCGGTCGCTAGGGATTCACCCCTCCACTTT. Its protein is CASSPKGAVARDSPLHF.

The chain has TRBV9 and TRBJ2-7; 7 nucleotides match TRBD1. CDR3 size: 14 residues. Germline V CDR1 and CDR2: SGDLS, YYNGEE. With 2 bases clipped from V and 0 bases from J, the junction kept 2 bases outside the gene matches. The CDR3 is CASSVGTVSYEQYF. The CDR3 DNA follows: TGTGCCAGCAGCGTCGGGACAGTCTCCTACGAGCAGTACTTC.

Only a few counts were recorded for this clone. CDR3: CASSDLDYYEQYF. In DNA form, the CDR3 reads TGTGCCAGCAGCGATCTAGACTACTACGAGCAGTACTTC. The rearrangement uses TRBV7-8 and TRBJ2-7, with a possible D match to TRBD2 (5 bases). Looked up from germline, CDR1 is SGHVS and CDR2 is FQNEAQ. This CDR3 has 13 residues. Trimming cost V 5 bases and J 3 bases, with 11 bases left between them.

In DNA, the CDR3 is TGTGCCAGCAGTTACGGGACAGGGGGTTCACCCCTCCACTTT. It translates to CASSYGTGGSPLHF. The rearrangement joins TRBV6-5 to TRBJ1-6; 11 bases are a match to TRBD1. The CDR3 extends over 14 amino acids. The germline CDR1 and CDR2 sequences are MNHEY and SVGAGI. With V trimmed by 2 bases and J by 9 bases, 0 bases remained unmatched.

This sequence joins TRBV29-1 and TRBJ2-1; 10 bases match TRBD1. V dropped 4 bases and J dropped 4; count of bases not matched to a gene: 10. The length of the CDR3 is 16 residues. The germline CDR1 and CDR2 sequences are SQVTM and ANQGSEA. The CDR3 sequence: CSVGTGGSLLYNEQFF. The CDR3 coding sequence is TGCAGCGTTGGGACAGGGGGTTCCTTACTATACAATGAGCAGTTCTTC.

This clone is termed medium-sized. The V and J genes are TRBV19 and TRBJ2-1, with D possibly matching TRBD1 (6 bases). Germline loops: CDR1 LNHDA, CDR2 SQIVND (reference sequence). V was cut by 6 bases and J by 2 bases, with 8 bases left in between. This CDR3 contains 13 residues. The chain's CDR3 is CASRDSTYNEQFF. The DNA of the CDR3 is TGTGCCAGTAGGGACAGCACCTACAATGAGCAGTTCTTC.

The sample holds a few counts of this clone. The CDR3 DNA reads as TGTGCCAGCAGCCCCCCTCGACAGGGACCTTCCTACGAGCAGTACTTC. Its translation: CASSPPRQGPSYEQYF. The chain carries TRBV7-8 and TRBJ2-7, with TRBD1 matching over 7 bases. V was pared by 5 bases and J by 1 base, with 11 bases of the junction left unmatched. Germline CDR1 reads SGHVS; CDR2 reads FQNEAQ. This CDR3 has 16 amino acids.

This clone is classed as medium-sized (0.01 to 0.1%). The V gene is TRBV11-3, the J gene TRBJ2-7, with 14 positions matching TRBD2. In germline, CDR1 is SGHNT, CDR2 YENEEA. The trim removed 5 bases at V and 2 bases at J, leaving 8 bases unmatched. The CDR3 sequence is 17 residues long. In nucleotides, the CDR3 is TGTGCCAGCAGCGGGACTAGCGGGGGCCTCATAACCTACGAGCAGTACTTC. It codes for CASSGTSGGLITYEQYF.

Of note for this clone: A read error may be the cause here, since a much bigger clone is one base away. The J gene is TRBJ1-5, the V gene TRBV12-5, with 7 bases fitting TRBD1. Germline V gene data show CDR1 as LGHNT and CDR2 as FRNRAP. This CDR3 has 15 residues. Trimming cost V 6 bases and J 4 bases; bases outside gene matches: 9. The CDR3 coding sequence is TGTGCTAGTGGGCCGGACAGGAGGCGGAATCAGCCCCAGCATTTT. This translates into CASGPDRRRNQPQHF.

This chain links TRBV19 with TRBJ1-1; unclear D gene. The ends were cut back, 7 bases at V and 3 bases at J, with 18 bases in the middle. Germline assignment: CDR1 LNHDA and CDR2 SQIVND (reference sequence). The CDR3 is made up of 15 amino acids. The CDR3 bases are TGTGCCAGTAACCCCCAAAATCAGAGGGACACTGAAGCTTTCTTT. Translated, it gives CASNPQNQRDTEAFF.

The chain couples TRBV5-1 to TRBJ1-1, with D unresolved. Germline CDR1 is SGHRS and CDR2 is YFSETQ. This CDR3 comprises 14 residues. The V end was cut by 5 bases, the J end by 1 base, with 12 bases between. CDR3 sequence: CASRPSERNTEAFF. The CDR3 bases are TGCGCCAGCAGGCCCAGTGAACGGAACACTGAAGCTTTCTTT. Supplemented by reference TRBV5-1 and TRBJ1-1, the full variable domain reads KAGVTQTPRYLIKTRGQQVTLSCSPISGHRSVSWYQQTPGQGLQFLFEYFSETQRNKGNFPGRFSGRQFSNSRSEMNVSTLELGDSALYLCASRPSERNTEAFFGQGTRLTVV.